This is a list of T cell receptor beta chains from one sample in a study of blood T cell repertoires in COVID-19. TCRdb keeps only in-frame clones here, not all; method: immunoSEQ multiplex PCR. Here the sample spans roughly 250,000 clones, about 87% being singletons. Sequencing input: PBMCs or T cells enriched from blood (not recorded which). The receptors were gathered from a woman in her 50s who had recovered from COVID-19. Each CDR3 is given with its conserved first and last residue. Each record gives: V gene, J gene, clone size, D gene, CDR3 protein, CDR3 DNA. D genes are given only for firm matches. Clone size appears in some rows only: once, few, many, or a class for an expanded clone.

>TRBV19|TRBJ2-1|-|TRBD2
CASRVNLETSGLGSYNEQFF
TGTGCCAGTAGGGTCAACCTGGAGACTAGCGGACTGGGCTCCTACAATGAGCAGTTCTTC
>TRBV6-2/TRBV6-3|TRBJ2-3|-|TRBD1
CASSYSGQGWTDTQYF
TGTGCCAGCAGTTACTCAGGACAGGGGTGGACAGATACGCAGTATTTT
>TRBV19|TRBJ2-7|-|-
CASSIDQGTIYEQYF
TGTGCCAGTAGTATAGATCAGGGCACAATTTACGAGCAGTACTTC
>TRBV19|TRBJ1-5|once|-
CASSRDYNQPQHF
TGTGCCAGTAGCAGGGACTATAATCAGCCCCAGCATTTT
>TRBV2|TRBJ1-3|-|TRBD1
CASSGGQGVNTIYF
TGTGCCAGCAGTGGGGGACAGGGCGTAAACACCATATATTTT
>TRBV29-1|TRBJ2-2|-|TRBD2
CSGERENTGELFF
TGCAGCGGAGAGCGGGAGAACACCGGGGAGCTGTTTTTT
>TRBV3-1/TRBV3-2|TRBJ2-7|once|-
CASSQSRGYYEQYF
TGTGCCAGCAGCCAAAGCAGAGGTTACTACGAGCAGTACTTC
>TRBV5-5|TRBJ1-5|-|-
CASSGQISNQPQHF
TGTGCCAGCAGCGGACAGATTAGCAATCAGCCCCAGCATTTT
>TRBV7-6|TRBJ2-1|-|TRBD1
CASSLGGSGTGRSSGRNEQFF
TGTGCCAGCAGCTTAGGGGGATCCGGGACAGGGAGGTCGTCGGGAAGGAATGAGCAGTTCTTC
>TRBV19|TRBJ2-3|few|-
CASSIVGTDTQYF
TGTGCCAGTAGTATAGTAGGCACAGATACGCAGTATTTT
>TRBV19|TRBJ1-2|-|-
CASSKTANYGYTF
TGTGCCAGTAGTAAGACAGCTAACTATGGCTACACCTTC